What follows is one T cell receptor (beta chain) and its context. The junction shows a germline mismatch at one end, possibly a read error. The CDR3 extends over 16 amino acids. Germline V gene sequence: CDR1 LNHDA, CDR2 SQIVND (reference sequence). The PCR employed 60 Vbeta primers together with 13 Jbeta primers. Using immunoSEQ multiplex PCR, the repertoire was profiled, and TCRdb retains in-frame clones only, with some absent. The sample lists fewer than 250,000 clones, roughly four fifths seen once, with 3.1% in the top ten. This specimen comes from a study of cytomegalovirus exposure and HLA in healthy donors.

This sequence joins TRBV19 and TRBJ1-5; TRBD1 is a possible D gene (6 bases). The sample taken for sequencing was PBMCs. The origin of this receptor is a woman younger than 45 in good health and CMV-seropositive. The CDR3 coding sequence is TGTGCCAGTAGTATGCAGACACCAGGGGACAATCAGCCCCGGCATTTT. As protein: CASSMQTPGDNQPRHF.